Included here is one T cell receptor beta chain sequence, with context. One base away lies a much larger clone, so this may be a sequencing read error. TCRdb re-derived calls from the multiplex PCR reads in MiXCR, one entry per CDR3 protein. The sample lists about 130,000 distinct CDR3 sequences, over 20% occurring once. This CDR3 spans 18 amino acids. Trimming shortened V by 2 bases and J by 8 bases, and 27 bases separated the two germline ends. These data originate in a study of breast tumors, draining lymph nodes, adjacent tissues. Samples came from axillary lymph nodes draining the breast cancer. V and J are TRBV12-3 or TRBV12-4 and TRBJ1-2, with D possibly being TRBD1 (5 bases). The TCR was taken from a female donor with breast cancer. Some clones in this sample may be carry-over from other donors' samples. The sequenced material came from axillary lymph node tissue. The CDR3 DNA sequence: TGTGCCAGCAGTTTAATGGCGGGACGGCACCGATCGGTATCGGGCTACACCTTC. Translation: CASSLMAGRHRSVSGYTF.